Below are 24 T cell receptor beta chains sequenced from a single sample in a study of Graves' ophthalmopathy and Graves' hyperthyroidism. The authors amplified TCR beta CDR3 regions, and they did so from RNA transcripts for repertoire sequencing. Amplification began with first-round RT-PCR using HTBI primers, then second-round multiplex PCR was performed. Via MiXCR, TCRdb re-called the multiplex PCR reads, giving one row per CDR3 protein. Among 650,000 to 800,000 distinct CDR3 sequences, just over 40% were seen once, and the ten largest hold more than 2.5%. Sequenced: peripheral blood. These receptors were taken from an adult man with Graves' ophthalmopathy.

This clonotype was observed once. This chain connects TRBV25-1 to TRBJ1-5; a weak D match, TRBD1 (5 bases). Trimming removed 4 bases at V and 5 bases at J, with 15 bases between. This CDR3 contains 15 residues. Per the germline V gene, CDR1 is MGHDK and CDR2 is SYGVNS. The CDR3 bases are TGTGCCAGCAGTGCTACGGGGGAAAGTGATCAGCCCCAGCATTTT. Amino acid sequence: CASSATGESDQPQHF.

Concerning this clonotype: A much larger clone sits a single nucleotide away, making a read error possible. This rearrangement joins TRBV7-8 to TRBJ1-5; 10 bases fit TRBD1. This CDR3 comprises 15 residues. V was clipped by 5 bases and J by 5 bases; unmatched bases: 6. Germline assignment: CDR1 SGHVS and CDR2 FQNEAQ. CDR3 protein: CASSRPGTGDQPQHF. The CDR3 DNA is TGTGCCAGCAGCCGTCCCGGGACAGGGGATCAGCCCCAGCATTTT.

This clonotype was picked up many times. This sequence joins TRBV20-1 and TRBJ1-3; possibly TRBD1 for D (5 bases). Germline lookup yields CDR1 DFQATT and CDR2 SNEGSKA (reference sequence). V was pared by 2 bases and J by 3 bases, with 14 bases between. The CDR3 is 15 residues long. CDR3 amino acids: CSARIGTRIGNTIYF. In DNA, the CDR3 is TGCAGTGCTAGAATTGGGACTCGTATTGGAAACACCATATATTTT.

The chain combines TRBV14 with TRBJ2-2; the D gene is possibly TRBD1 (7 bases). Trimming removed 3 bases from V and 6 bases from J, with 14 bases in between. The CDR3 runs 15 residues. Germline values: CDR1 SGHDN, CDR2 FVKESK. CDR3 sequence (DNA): TGTGCCAGCAGCCACCCTCGGAGGGGGCCCGGGGAGCTGTTTTTT. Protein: CASSHPRRGPGELFF.

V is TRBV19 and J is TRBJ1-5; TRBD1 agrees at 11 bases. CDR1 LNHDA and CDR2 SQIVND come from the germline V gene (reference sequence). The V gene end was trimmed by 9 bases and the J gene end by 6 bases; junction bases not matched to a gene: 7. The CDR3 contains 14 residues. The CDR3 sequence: CASRTGGSSQPQHF. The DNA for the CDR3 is TGTGCCAGCAGGACAGGGGGCTCGAGTCAGCCCCAGCATTTT.

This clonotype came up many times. In DNA form, the CDR3 reads TGTGCCAGCAGTTTCGGACAGGTCGAAGAGACCCAGTACTTC. It specifies CASSFGQVEETQYF. The chain uses TRBV12-3 or TRBV12-4 and TRBJ2-5; 7 bases map to TRBD1. V lost 3 bases to trimming and J lost 3 bases; unmatched junction nucleotides: 4. This CDR3 is 14 amino acids long.

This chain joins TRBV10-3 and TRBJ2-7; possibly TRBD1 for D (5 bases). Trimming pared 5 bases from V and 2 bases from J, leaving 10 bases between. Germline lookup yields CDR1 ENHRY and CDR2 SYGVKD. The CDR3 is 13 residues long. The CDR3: CAISYDRAYEQYF. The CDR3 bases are TGTGCCATCAGTTATGACAGAGCCTACGAGCAGTACTTC.

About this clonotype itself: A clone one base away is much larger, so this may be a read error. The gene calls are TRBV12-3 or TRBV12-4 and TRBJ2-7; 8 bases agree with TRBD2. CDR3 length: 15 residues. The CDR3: CASSTGTSHSNEQYF. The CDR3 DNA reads TGTGCCAGCAGCACCGGGACTAGTCACTCCAACGAGCAGTACTTC.

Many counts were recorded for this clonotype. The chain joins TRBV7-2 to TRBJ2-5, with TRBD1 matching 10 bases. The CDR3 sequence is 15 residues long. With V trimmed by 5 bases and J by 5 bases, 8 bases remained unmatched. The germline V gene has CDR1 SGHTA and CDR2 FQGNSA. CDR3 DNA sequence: TGTGCCAGCAGCGTCCGACAGGGGGCCGGGGAGACCCAGTACTTC. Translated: CASSVRQGAGETQYF.

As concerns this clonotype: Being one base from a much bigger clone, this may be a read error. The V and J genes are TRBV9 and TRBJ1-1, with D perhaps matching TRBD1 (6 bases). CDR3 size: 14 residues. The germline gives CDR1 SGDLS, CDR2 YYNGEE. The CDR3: CAGSPTQGSTEAFF. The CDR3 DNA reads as TGTGCCGGCAGCCCCACCCAGGGGAGCACTGAAGCTTTCTTT.

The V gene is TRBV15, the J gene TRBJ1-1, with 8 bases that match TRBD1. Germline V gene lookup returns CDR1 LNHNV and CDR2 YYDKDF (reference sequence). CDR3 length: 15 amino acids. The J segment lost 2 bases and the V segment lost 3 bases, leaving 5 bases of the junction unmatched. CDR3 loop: CATSSLTGANTEAFF. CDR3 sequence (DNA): TGTGCCACCAGCAGCTTGACAGGGGCCAACACTGAAGCTTTCTTT.

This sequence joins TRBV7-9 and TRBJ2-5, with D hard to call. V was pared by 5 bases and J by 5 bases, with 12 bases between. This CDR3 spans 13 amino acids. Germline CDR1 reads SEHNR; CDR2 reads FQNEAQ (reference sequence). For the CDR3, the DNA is TGTGCCAGCAGCGGAACCGAGATGGAGACCCAGTACTTC. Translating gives CASSGTEMETQYF. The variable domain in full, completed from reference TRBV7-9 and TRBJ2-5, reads DTGVSQNPRHKITKRGQNVTFRCDPISEHNRLYWYRQTLGQGPEFLTYFQNEAQLEKSRLLSDRFSAERPKGSFSTLEIQRTEQGDSAMYLCASSGTEMETQYFGPGTRLLVL.

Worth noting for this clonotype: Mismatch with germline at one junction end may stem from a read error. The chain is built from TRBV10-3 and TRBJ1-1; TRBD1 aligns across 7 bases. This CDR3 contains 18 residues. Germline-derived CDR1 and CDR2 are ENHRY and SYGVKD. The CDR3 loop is CASSYGGKGQTFNTEAFF. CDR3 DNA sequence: TGTGCCAGCAGTTACGGAGGGAAGGGACAGACCTTCAACACTGAAGCTTTCTTT.

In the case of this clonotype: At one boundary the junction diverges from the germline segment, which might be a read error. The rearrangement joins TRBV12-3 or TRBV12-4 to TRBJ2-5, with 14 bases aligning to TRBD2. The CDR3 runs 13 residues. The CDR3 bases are TGTGCCAGCAGGACTAGCGGGAGGGAGACCCAGTGCTTC. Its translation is CASRTSGRETQCF.

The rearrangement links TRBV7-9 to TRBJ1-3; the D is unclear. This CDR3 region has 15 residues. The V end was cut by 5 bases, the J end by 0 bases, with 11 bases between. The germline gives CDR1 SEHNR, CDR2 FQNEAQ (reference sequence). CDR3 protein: CASSPLQDSGNTIYF. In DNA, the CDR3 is TGTGCCAGCAGCCCCCTTCAGGACTCTGGAAACACCATATATTTT.

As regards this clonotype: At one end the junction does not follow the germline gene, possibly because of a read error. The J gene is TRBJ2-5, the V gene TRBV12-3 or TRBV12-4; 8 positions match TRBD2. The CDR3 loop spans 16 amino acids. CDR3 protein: CGSSFYISGDQETQYF. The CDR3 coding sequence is TGTGGCAGCAGTTTTTACATTAGCGGGGACCAAGAGACCCAGTACTTC.

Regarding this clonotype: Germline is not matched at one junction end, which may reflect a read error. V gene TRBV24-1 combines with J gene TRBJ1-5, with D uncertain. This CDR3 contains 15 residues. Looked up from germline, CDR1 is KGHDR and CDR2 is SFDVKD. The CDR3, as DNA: TGTGCCACCATTGATACTAAGCGGCCCAATCAGCCCCAGCATTTT. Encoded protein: CATIDTKRPNQPQHF.

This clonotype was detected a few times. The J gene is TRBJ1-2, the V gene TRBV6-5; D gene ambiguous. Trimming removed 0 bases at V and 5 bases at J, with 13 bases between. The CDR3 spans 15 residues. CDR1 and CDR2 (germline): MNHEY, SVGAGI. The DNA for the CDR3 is TGTGCCAGCAGTTACTCGACGGGGAGCTCATATGGCTACACCTTC. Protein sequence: CASSYSTGSSYGYTF.

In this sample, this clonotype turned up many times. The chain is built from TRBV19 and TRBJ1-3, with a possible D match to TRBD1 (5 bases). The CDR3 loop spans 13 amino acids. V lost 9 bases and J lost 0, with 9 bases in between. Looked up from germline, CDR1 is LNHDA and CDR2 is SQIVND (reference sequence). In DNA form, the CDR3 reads TGTGCCAGCTGGGACGGCTCTGGAAACACCATATATTTT. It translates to CASWDGSGNTIYF.

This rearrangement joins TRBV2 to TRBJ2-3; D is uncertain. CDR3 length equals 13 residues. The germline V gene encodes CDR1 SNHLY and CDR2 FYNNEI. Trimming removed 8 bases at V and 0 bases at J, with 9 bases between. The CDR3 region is CASGLESTDTQYF. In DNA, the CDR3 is TGTGCCAGCGGGCTAGAAAGCACAGATACGCAGTATTTT.

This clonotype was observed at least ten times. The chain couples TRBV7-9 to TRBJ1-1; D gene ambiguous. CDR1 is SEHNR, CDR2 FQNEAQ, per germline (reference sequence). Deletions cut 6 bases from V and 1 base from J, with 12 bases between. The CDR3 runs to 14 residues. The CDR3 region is CASRLLGPNTEAFF. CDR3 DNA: TGTGCCAGCAGACTGTTAGGCCCGAACACTGAAGCTTTCTTT.

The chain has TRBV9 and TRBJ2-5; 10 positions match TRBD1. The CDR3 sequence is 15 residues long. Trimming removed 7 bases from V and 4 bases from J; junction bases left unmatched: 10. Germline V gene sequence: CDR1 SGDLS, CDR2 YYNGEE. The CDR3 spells CASGTGDRGGETQYF. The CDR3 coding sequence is TGTGCCAGCGGGACAGGGGATAGGGGGGGAGAGACCCAGTACTTC.

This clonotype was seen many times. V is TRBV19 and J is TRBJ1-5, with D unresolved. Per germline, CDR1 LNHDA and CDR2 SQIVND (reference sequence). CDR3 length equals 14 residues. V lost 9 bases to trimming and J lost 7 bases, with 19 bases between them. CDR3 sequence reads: CASAEWGVEQPQHF. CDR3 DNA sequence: TGTGCCAGCGCCGAGTGGGGAGTTGAGCAGCCCCAGCATTTT.

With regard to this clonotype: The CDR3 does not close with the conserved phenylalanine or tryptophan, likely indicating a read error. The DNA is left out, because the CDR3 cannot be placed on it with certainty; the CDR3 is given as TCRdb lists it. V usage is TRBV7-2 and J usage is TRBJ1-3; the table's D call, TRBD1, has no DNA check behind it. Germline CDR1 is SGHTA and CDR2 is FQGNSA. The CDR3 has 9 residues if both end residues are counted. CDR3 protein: CASSPSLGA.